Reported below is one TCR beta chain. Its antigen is undetermined. These data originate in a study of vaccination effects on CD4 cells after COVID-19. TCRdb's table, derived via immunoSEQ multiplex PCR, lists solely in-frame clones and lacks some. The sample records about 57,000 clones, approximately 80% being singletons. Scientists isolated CD4+ T cells after a roughly nine-day culture period ended. As their vaccination, participants received two doses of either BNT162b2 or mRNA-1273. Researchers swapped half the medium for IL-2 medium on both days 3 and 7. Germline CDR1 is KGHSH and CDR2 is LQKENI. The CDR3 is 16 amino acids. The V gene end was trimmed by 3 bases and the J gene end by 5 bases; junction bases not matched to a gene: 8.

This TCR was recovered from a human donor who received a COVID-19 vaccine. Sequencing was performed on CD4+ T cells from PBMCs cultured without peptide, taken after COVID-19 vaccination. The chain combines TRBV18 with TRBJ2-2; 8 bases align to TRBD1. Here the CDR3 DNA reads TGTGCCAGCTCACCCGGGACAGGTCAAGGTACCGGGGAGCTGTTTTTT. Translated, it gives CASSPGTGQGTGELFF.